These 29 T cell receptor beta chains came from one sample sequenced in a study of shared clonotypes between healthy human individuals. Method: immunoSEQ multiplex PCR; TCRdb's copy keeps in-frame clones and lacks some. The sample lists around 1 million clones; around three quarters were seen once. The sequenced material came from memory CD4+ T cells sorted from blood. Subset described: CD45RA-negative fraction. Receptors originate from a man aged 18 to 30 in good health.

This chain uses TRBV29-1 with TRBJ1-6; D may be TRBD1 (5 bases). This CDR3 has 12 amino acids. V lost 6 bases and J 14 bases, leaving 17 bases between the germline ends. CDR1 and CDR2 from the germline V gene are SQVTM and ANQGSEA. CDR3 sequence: CSVRDSRRALHF. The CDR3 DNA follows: TGCAGCGTGAGGGACTCCCGCCGGGCCCTCCACTTT.

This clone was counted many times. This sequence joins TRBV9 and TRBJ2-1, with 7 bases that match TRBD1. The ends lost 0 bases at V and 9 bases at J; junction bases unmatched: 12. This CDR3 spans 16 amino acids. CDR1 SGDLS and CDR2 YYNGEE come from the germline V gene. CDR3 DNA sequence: TGTGCCAGCAGCGTAGAAGGGGGCGCAATAGTCAGTGAGCAGTTCTTC. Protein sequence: CASSVEGGAIVSEQFF.

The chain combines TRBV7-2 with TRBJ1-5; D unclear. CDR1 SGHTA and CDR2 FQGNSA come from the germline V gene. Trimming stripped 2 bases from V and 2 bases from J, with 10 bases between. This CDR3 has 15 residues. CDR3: CASSLTDFGNQPQHF. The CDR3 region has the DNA TGTGCCAGCAGCTTAACCGATTTTGGCAATCAGCCCCAGCATTTT.

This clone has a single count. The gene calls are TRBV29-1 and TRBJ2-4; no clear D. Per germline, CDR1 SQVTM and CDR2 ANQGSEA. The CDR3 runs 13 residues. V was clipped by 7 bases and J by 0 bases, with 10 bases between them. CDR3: CSGADLAKNIQYF. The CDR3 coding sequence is TGCAGCGGGGCCGATCTAGCCAAAAACATTCAGTACTTC. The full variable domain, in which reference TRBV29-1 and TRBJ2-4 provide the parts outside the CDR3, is SAVISQKPSRDICQRGTSLTIQCQVDSQVTMMFWYRQQPGQSLTLIATANQGSEATYESGFVIDKFPISRPNLTFSTLTVSNMSPEDSSIYLCSGADLAKNIQYFGAGTRLSVL.

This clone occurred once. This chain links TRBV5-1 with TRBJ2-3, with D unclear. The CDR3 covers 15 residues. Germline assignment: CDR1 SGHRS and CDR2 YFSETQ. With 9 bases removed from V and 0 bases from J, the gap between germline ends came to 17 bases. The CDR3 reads CATKLGVVSTDTQYF. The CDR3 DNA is TGCGCCACCAAACTTGGGGTGGTCAGCACAGATACGCAGTATTTT.

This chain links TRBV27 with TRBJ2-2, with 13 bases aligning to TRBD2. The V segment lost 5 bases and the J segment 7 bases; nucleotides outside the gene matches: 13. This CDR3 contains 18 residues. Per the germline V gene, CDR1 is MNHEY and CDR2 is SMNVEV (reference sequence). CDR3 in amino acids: CASSRQSGLAGTSGELFF. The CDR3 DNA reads TGTGCCAGCAGTAGACAATCGGGACTAGCGGGAACCAGCGGGGAGCTGTTTTTT.

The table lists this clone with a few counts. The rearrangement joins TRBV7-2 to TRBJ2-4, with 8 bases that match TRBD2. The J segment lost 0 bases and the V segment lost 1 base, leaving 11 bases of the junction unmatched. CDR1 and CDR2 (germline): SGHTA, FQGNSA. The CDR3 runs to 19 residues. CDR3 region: CASSLVLAATSGAKNIQYF. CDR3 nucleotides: TGTGCCAGCAGCTTAGTACTAGCGGCCACCTCGGGAGCCAAAAACATTCAGTACTTC.

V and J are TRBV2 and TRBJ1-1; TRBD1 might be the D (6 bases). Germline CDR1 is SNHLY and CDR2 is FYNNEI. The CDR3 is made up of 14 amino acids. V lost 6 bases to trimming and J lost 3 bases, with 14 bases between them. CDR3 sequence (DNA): TGTGCCAGCAGCTCCCAACAGGGAGACACTGAAGCTTTCTTT. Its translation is CASSSQQGDTEAFF.

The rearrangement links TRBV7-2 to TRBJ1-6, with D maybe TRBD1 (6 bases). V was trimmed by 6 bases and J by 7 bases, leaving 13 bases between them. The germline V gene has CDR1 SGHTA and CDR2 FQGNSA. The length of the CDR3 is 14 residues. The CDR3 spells CASRRQAGNSPLHF. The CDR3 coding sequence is TGTGCCAGCAGAAGACAGGCTGGGAATTCACCCCTCCACTTT.

The CDR3 DNA follows: TGCGCCAGCAGCTTGGAGGTCGGAAAGGGCCCGAACACTGAAGCTTTCTTT. Protein product: CASSLEVGKGPNTEAFF. This sequence joins TRBV5-1 and TRBJ1-1; D gene ambiguous. Per the germline V gene, CDR1 is SGHRS and CDR2 is YFSETQ. Deletions cut 0 bases from V and 1 base from J, with 16 bases between. The CDR3 runs to 17 residues.

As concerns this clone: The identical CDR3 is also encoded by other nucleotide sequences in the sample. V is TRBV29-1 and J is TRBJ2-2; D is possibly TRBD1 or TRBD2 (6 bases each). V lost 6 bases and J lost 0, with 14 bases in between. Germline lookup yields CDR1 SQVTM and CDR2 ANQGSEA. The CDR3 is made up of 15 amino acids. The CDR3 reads CSVPRGGPNTGELFF. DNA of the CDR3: TGCAGCGTACCTCGAGGGGGGCCGAACACCGGGGAGCTGTTTTTT.

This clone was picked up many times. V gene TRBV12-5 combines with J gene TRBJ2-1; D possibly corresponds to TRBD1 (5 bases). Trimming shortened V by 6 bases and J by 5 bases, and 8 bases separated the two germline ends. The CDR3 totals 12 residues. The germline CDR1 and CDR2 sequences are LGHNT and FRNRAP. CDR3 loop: CASGQGHNEQFF. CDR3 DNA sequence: TGTGCTAGTGGCCAGGGTCACAATGAGCAGTTCTTC.

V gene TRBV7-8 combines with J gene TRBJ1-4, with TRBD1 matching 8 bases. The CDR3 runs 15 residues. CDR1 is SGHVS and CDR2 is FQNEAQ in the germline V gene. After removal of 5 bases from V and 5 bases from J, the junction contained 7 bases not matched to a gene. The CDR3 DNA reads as TGTGCCAGCAGCCCGCGGGACAGGTTAAATGAAAAACTGTTTTTT. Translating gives CASSPRDRLNEKLFF.

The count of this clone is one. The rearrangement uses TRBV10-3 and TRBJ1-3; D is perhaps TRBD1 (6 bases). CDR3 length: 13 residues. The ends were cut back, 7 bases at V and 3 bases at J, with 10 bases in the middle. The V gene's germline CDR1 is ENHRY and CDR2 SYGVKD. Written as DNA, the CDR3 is TGTGCCATCACCAGGACAGATGGAAACACCATATATTTT. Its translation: CAITRTDGNTIYF.

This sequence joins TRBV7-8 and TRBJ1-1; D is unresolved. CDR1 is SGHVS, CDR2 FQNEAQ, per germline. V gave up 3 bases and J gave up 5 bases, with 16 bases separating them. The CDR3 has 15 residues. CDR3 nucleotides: TGTGCCAGCAGCTTTATGTCAGGCTCGGGTACTGAAGCTTTCTTT. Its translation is CASSFMSGSGTEAFF.

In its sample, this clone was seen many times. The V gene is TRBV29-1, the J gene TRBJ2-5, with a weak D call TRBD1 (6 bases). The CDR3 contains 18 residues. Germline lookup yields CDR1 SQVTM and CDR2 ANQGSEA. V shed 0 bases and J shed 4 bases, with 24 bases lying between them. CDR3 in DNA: TGCAGCGTTGAAGATGGGGTATGTGTTTGGGGGCGCGGAGAGACCCAGTACTTC. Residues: CSVEDGVCVWGRGETQYF.

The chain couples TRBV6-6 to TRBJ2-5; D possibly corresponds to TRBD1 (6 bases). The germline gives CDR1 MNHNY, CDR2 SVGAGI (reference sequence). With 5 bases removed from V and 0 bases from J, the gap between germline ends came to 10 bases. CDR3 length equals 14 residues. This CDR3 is CASSIQGYQETQYF. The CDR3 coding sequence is TGTGCCAGCAGTATACAGGGCTACCAAGAGACCCAGTACTTC.

In nucleotides, the CDR3 is TGTGCCAGCAGTATAAGGACTAGCGGGGGGCCGCGTACCGGGGAGCTGTTTTTT. It codes for CASSIRTSGGPRTGELFF. V gene TRBV27 combines with J gene TRBJ2-2; 14 bases are shared with TRBD2. Germline CDR1 reads MNHEY; CDR2 reads SMNVEV (reference sequence). The J segment lost 5 bases and the V segment lost 5 bases, leaving 10 bases of the junction unmatched. This CDR3 is 18 amino acids long.

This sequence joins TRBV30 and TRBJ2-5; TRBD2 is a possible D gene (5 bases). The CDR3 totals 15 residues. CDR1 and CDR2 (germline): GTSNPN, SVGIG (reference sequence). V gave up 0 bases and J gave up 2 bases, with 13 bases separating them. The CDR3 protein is CAWSVGSSRQETQYF. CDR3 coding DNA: TGTGCCTGGAGTGTAGGGTCTAGCAGACAAGAGACCCAGTACTTC.

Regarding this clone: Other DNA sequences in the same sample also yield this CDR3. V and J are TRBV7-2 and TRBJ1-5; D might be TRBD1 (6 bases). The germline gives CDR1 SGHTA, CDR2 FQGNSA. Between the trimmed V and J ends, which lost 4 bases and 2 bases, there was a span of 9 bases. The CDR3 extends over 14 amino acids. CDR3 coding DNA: TGTGCCAGCAGCTCGGACAGCGGCAATCAGCCCCAGCATTTT. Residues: CASSSDSGNQPQHF.

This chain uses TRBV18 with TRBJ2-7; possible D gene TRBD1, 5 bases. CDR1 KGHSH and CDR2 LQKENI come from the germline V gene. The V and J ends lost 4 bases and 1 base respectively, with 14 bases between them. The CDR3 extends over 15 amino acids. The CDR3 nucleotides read TGTGCCAGCTCACAAGACAGCCCCGGATCCTACGAGCAGTACTTC. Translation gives CASSQDSPGSYEQYF.

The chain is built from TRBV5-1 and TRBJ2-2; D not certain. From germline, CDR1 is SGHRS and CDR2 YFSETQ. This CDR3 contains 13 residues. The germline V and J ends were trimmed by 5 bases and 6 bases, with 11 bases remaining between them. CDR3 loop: CASSTGVAGELFF. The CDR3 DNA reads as TGCGCCAGCAGTACCGGCGTGGCCGGGGAGCTGTTTTTT. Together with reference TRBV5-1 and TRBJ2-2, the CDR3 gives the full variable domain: KAGVTQTPRYLIKTRGQQVTLSCSPISGHRSVSWYQQTPGQGLQFLFEYFSETQRNKGNFPGRFSGRQFSNSRSEMNVSTLELGDSALYLCASSTGVAGELFFGEGSRLTVL.

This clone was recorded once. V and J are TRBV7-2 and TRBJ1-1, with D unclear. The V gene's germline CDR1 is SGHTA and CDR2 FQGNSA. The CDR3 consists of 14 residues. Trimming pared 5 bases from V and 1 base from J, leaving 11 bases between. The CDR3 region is CASSRLPGNTEAFF. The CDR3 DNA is TGTGCCAGCAGCCGATTACCGGGGAACACTGAAGCTTTCTTT.

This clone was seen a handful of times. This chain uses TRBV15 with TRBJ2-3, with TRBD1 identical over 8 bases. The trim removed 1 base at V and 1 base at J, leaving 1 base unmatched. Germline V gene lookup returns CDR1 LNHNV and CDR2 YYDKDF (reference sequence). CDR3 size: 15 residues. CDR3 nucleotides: TGTGCCACCAGCAGAGGGGGACAGGGCACAGATACGCAGTATTTT. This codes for CATSRGGQGTDTQYF.

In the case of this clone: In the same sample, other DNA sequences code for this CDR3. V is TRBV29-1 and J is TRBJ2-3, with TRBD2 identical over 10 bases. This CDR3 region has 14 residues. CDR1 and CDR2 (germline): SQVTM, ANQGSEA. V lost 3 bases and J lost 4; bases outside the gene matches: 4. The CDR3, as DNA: TGCAGCGTTGATGTAGCGGGAGGATCAGATACGCAGTATTTT. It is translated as CSVDVAGGSDTQYF.

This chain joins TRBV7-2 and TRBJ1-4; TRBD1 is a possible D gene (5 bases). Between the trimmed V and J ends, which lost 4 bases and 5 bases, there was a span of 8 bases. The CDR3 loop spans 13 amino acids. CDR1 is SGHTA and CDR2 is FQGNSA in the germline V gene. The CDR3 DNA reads TGTGCCAGCAGCTCCGGGACGAATGAAAAACTGTTTTTT. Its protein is CASSSGTNEKLFF.

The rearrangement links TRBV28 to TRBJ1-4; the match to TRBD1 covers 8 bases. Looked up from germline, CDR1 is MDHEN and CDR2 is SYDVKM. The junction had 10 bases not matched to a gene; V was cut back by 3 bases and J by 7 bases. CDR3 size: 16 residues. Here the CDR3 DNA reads TGTGCCAGCAGTTTGGCCCAGGGGGCGGTCGGTGAAAAACTGTTTTTT. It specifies CASSLAQGAVGEKLFF.

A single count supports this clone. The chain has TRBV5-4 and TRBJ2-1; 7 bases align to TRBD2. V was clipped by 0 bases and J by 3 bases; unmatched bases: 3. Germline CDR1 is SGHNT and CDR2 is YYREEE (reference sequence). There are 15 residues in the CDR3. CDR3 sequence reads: CASSLALADYNEQFF. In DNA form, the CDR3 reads TGTGCCAGCAGCTTGGCTCTAGCGGACTACAATGAGCAGTTCTTC.

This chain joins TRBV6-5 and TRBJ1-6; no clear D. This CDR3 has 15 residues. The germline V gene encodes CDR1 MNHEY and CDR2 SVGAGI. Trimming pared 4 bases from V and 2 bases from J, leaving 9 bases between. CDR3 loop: CASSSGDTYNSPLHF. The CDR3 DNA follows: TGTGCCAGCAGTTCCGGTGACACCTATAATTCACCCCTCCACTTT.